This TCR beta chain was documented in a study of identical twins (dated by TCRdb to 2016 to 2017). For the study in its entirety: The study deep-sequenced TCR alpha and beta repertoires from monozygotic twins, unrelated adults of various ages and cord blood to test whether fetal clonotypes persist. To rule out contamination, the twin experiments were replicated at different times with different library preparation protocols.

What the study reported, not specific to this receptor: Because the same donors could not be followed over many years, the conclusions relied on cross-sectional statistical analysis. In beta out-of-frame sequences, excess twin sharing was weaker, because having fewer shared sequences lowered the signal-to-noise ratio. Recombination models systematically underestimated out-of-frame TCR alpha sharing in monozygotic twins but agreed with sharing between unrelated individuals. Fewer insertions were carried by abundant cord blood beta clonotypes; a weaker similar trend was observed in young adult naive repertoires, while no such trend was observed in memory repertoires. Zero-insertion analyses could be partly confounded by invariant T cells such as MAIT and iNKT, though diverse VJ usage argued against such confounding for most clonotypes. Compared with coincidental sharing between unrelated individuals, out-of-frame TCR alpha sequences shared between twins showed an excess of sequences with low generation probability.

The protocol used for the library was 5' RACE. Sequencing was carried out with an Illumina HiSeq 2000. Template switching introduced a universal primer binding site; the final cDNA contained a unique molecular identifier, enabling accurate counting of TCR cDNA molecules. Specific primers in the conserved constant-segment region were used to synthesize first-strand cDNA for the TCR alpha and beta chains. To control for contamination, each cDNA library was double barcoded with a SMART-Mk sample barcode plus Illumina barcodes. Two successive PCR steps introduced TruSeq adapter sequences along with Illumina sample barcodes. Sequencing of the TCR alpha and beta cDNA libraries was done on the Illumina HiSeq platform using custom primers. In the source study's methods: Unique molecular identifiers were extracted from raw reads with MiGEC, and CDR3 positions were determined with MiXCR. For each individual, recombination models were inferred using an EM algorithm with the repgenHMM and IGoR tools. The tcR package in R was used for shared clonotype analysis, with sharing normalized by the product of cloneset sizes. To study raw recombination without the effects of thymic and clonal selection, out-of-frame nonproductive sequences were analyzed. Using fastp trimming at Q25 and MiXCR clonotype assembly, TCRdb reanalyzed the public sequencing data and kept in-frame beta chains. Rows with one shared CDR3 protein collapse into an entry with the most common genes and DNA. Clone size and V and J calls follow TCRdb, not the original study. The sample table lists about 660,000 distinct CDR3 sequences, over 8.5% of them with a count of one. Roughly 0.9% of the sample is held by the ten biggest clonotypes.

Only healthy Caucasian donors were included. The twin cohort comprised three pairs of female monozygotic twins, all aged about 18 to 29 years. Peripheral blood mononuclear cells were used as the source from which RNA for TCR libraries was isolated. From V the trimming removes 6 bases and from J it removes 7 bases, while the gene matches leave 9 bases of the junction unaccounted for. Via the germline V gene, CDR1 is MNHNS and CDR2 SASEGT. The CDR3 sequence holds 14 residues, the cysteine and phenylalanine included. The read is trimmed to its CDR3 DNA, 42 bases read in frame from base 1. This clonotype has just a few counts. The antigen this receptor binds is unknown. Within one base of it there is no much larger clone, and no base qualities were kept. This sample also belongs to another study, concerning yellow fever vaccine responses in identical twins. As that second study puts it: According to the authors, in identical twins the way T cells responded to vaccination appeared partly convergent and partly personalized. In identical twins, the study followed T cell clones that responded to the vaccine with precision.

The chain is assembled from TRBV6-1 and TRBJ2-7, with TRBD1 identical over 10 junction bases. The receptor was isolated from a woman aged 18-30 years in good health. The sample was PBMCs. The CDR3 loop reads CASRPRDRGQEQYF. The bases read TGTGCCAGCAGACCCCGGGACAGGGGACAAGAGCAGTACTTC.